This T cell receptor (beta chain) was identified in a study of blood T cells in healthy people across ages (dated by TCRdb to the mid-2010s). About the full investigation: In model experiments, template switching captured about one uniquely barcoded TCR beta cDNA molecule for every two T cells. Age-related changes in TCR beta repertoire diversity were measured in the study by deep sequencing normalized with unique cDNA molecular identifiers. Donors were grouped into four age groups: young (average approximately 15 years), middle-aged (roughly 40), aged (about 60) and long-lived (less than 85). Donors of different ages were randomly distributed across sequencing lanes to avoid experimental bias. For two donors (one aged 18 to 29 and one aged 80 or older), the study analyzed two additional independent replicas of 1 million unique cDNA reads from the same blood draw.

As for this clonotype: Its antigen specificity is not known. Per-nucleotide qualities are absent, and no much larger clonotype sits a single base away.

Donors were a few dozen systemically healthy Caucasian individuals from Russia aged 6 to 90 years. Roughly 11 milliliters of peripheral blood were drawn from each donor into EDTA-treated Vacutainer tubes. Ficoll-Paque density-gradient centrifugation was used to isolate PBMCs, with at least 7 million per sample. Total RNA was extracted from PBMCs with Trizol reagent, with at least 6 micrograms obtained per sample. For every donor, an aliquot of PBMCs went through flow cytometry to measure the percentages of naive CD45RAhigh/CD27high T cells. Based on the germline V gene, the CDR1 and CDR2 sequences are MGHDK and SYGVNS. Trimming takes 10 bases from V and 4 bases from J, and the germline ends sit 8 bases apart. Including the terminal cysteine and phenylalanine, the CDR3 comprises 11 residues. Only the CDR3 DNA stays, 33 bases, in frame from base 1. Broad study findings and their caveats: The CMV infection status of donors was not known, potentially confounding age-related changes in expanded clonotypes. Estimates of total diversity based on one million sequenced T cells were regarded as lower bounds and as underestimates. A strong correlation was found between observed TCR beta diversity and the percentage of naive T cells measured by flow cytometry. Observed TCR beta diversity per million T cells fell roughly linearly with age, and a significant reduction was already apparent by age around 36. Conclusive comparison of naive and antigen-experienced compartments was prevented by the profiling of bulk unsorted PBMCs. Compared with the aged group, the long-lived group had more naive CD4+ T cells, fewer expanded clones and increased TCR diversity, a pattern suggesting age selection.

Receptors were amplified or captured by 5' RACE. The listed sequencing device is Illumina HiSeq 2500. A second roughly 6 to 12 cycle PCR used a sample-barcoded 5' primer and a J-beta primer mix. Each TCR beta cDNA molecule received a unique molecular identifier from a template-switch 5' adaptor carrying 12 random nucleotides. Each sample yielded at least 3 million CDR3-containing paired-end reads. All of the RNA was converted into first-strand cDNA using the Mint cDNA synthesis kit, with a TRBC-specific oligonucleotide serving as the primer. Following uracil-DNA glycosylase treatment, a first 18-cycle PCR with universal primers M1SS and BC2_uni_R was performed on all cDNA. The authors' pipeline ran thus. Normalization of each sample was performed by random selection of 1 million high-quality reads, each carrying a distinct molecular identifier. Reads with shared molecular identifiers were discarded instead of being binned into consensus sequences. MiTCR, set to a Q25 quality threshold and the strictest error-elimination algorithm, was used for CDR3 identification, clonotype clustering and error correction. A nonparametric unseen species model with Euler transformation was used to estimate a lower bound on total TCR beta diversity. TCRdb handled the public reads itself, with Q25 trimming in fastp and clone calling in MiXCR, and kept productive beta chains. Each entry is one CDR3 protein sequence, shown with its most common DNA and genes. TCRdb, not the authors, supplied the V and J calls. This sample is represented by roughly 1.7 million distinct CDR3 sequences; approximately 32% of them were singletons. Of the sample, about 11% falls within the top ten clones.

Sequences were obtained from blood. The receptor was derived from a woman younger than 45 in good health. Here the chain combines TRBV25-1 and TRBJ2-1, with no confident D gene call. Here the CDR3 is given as CATLLYNEQFF. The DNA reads TGTGCCACCCTATTATACAATGAGCAGTTCTTC.